This T cell receptor beta chain was sequenced during a study of T cells after yellow fever vaccination. Germline V gene data show CDR1 as SGHRS and CDR2 as YFSETQ. This CDR3 comprises 15 residues. V lost 3 bases to trimming and J lost 3 bases, with 13 bases between them. Notes on this clonotype: Its antigen remains unidentified.

Notes on the study in general: Clonotypes found in both CD4 and CD8 compartments made up a small share. Re-detected after boosting: most primary clones, 96% of CD4 and about 85% of CD8.

A 5'RACE template-switching step, the method used to make TCR cDNA, added a universal primer site and UMIs. TCRdb ran MiXCR on the 5' RACE reads and lists one entry per CDR3 protein. The sample yields approximately 150,000 distinct CDR3 sequences, 9.3% seen once. The clonotype was recovered from a man aged 18 to 29 who received the YFV17D yellow fever vaccine. The chain uses TRBV5-1 and TRBJ2-1; D is perhaps TRBD1 (5 bases). The sequencing used CD8+ T cells sorted from PBMCs, collected 45 days after the yellow fever booster vaccination. The CDR3 is CASSSLRASYNEQFF. CDR3 in DNA: TGCGCCAGCAGCTCCCTCAGGGCCAGCTACAATGAGCAGTTCTTC.